The 10 T cell receptor beta chains below come from one sample, sequenced in a study of neurological immune-mediated disorders. TCRdb reprocessed the 5' RACE reads via MiXCR and lists one record per CDR3 protein. Of around 40,000 distinct CDR3 sequences in the sample, roughly 12% were seen once. Sequencing was performed on PBMCs. Every receptor here comes from a female donor in good health.

This clonotype was counted many times. The CDR3 loop is CASASYELTAGELFF. CDR3 DNA sequence: TGTGCCAGCGCCTCTTATGAGCTGACGGCCGGGGAGCTGTTTTTT. The chain recombines TRBV12-3 or TRBV12-4 with TRBJ2-2; D not certain. The CDR3 is 15 residues long. V was cut by 8 bases and J by 6 bases, with 19 bases left in between.

This clonotype was seen ten or more times. This rearrangement joins TRBV10-3 to TRBJ1-5; D may be TRBD1 (6 bases). The CDR3 totals 13 residues. The germline V and J ends were trimmed by 10 bases and 5 bases, with 15 bases remaining between them. In germline, CDR1 is ENHRY, CDR2 SYGVKD. In DNA, the CDR3 is TGTGCCACCAGACAGGTCGGGGATCAGCCCCAGCATTTT. Amino acid sequence: CATRQVGDQPQHF.

This clonotype has ten or more counts. J is TRBJ1-5 and V is TRBV19; D ambiguous. The CDR3 length is 17 residues. CDR1 and CDR2 from the germline V gene are LNHDA and SQIVND (reference sequence). V lost 9 bases and J 0 bases, leaving 21 bases between the germline ends. The CDR3 nucleotides read TGTGCCAGCCTGCCCTTCGGGGATCCTAATAGCAATCAGCCCCAGCATTTT. Translation: CASLPFGDPNSNQPQHF.

V gene TRBV20-1 combines with J gene TRBJ2-6, with no clear D. Looked up from germline, CDR1 is DFQATT and CDR2 is SNEGSKA (reference sequence). V lost 6 bases and J lost 1, with 10 bases in between. This CDR3 is 14 amino acids long. The CDR3 region is CSAPAASGANVLTF. CDR3 sequence (DNA): TGCAGTGCCCCGGCCGCGTCTGGGGCCAACGTCCTGACTTTC.

Concerning this clonotype: A read error may be the cause here, since a much bigger clone is one base away. The V call is TRBV29-1, the J call TRBJ2-7; D ambiguous. This CDR3 is built from 12 residues. Germline lookup yields CDR1 SQVTM and CDR2 ANQGSEA. CDR3 in amino acids: CSVYGPFSEKYF. The CDR3 nucleotides read TGCAGCGTCTACGGACCATTCTCCGAGAAGTACTTC.

This clonotype has ten or more counts. V usage is TRBV24-1 and J usage is TRBJ2-2; the D is unclear. V lost 1 base and J 1 base, leaving 6 bases between the germline ends. The CDR3 consists of 15 residues. Germline CDR1 reads KGHDR; CDR2 reads SFDVKD. DNA of the CDR3: TGTGCCACCAGTGATTTTGCTTTGAACACCGGGGAGCTGTTTTTT. Amino acid sequence: CATSDFALNTGELFF.

The table lists this clonotype with many counts. The chain couples TRBV7-7 to TRBJ1-2; perhaps TRBD1 as D (5 bases). The CDR3 is 11 residues long. Germline values: CDR1 SSHAT, CDR2 FNYEAQ (reference sequence). The CDR3 region is CAAGANYGYTF. The CDR3 DNA reads TGTGCTGCGGGGGCTAACTATGGCTACACCTTC.

This clonotype appeared many times. J is TRBJ1-1 and V is TRBV12-3 or TRBV12-4, with TRBD1 identical over 7 bases. The junction had 9 bases not matched to a gene; V was cut back by 6 bases and J by 8 bases. This CDR3 is 13 amino acids long. CDR3 region: CASSPDRVVEAFF. DNA of the CDR3: TGTGCCAGCAGCCCCGACAGGGTCGTAGAAGCTTTCTTT.

This clonotype was detected ten times or more. V gene TRBV9 combines with J gene TRBJ2-2, with TRBD2 matching over 9 bases. V was clipped by 4 bases and J by 1 base; unmatched bases: 5. The CDR3 sequence is 16 residues long. Germline CDR1 reads SGDLS; CDR2 reads YYNGEE. CDR3 sequence: CASSPWTSVNTGELFF. DNA of the CDR3: TGTGCCAGCAGCCCCTGGACTAGCGTGAACACCGGGGAGCTGTTTTTT.

The chain is built from TRBV5-6 and TRBJ2-1, with D hard to call. Germline-derived CDR1 and CDR2 are SGHDT and YYEEEE. The CDR3 length is 15 residues. V gave up 6 bases and J gave up 9 bases, with 22 bases separating them. In DNA, the CDR3 is TGTGCCAGCAATCTTCCCCGAAAGGGCTTCTGTGAGCAGTTCTTC. Translation: CASNLPRKGFCEQFF.